Below, 23 T cell receptor beta chains from the same sample are listed, as sequenced in a study of blood T cell repertoires in COVID-19. Profiled with immunoSEQ multiplex PCR; TCRdb holds only in-frame clones, not every one. The sample holds around 150,000 clones, around 80% seen once. The material sequenced was PBMCs or T cells enriched from blood (not recorded which). Receptor source: a man aged 45-60 years who had recovered from COVID-19.

The rearrangement joins TRBV2 to TRBJ2-4; tentative D call: TRBD2 (5 bases). The CDR3 contains 17 residues. Germline V gives CDR1 SNHLY, CDR2 FYNNEI. Trimming took 6 bases from V and 6 from J, leaving 24 bases between them. CDR3 sequence reads: CASSQDIRSGGGNIQYF. CDR3 coding DNA: TGTGCCAGCAGCCAAGACATCCGCAGCGGTGGTGGAAACATTCAGTACTTC.

The chain is built from TRBV7-3 and TRBJ2-1; 7 positions agree with TRBD2. Germline CDR1 reads SGHTA; CDR2 reads FQGTGA. V lost 0 bases and J lost 9; bases outside the gene matches: 5. The CDR3 is made up of 14 amino acids. Here the CDR3 reads CASSLTAGEGEQFF. The CDR3 nucleotides read TGTGCCAGCAGCTTAACGGCCGGGGAGGGTGAGCAGTTCTTC.

The chain uses TRBV19 and TRBJ1-2; D might be TRBD1 (5 bases). Deletions cut 5 bases from V and 8 bases from J, with 21 bases between. Germline assignment: CDR1 LNHDA and CDR2 SQIVND (reference sequence). The CDR3 is 15 residues long. The CDR3 is CASSANRLLFTGYTF. The DNA of the CDR3 is TGTGCCAGTAGTGCAAACAGGCTGCTATTTACGGGCTACACCTTC.

The chain carries TRBV3-1 (or the pseudogene TRBV3-2) and TRBJ2-6, with 9 bases matching TRBD1. V was pared by 4 bases and J by 4 bases, with 11 bases of the junction left unmatched. The CDR3 runs 18 residues. Looked up from germline, CDR1 is LGHDT and CDR2 is YNNKEL (reference sequence). CDR3 protein: CASSRLGGTGSGANVLTF. The DNA for the CDR3 is TGTGCCAGCAGCCGACTTGGGGGGACAGGGTCAGGGGCCAACGTCCTGACTTTC.

This clone was recorded once. The genes are TRBV2 and TRBJ1-4; 7 nucleotides align to TRBD1. V trimming: 6 bases; J trimming: 10 bases; junction bases outside the gene matches: 5. The germline V gene has CDR1 SNHLY and CDR2 FYNNEI. The CDR3 contains 12 residues. The CDR3 DNA reads TGTGCCAGCAGGACAGGGTCAGGAAAACTGTTTTTT. Protein sequence: CASRTGSGKLFF.

The gene calls are TRBV20-1 and TRBJ1-4, with a tentative D call TRBD1 (6 bases). The germline gives CDR1 DFQATT, CDR2 SNEGSKA (reference sequence). The CDR3 spans 14 residues. Trimming took 3 bases from V and 0 from J, leaving 8 bases between them. The CDR3 bases are TGCAGTGCTAGTTCAGGGGCAACTAATGAAAAACTGTTTTTT. Residues: CSASSGATNEKLFF.

The table lists this clone with a few counts. In DNA, the CDR3 is TGTGCCACCAGTGATTTCCAACTAGCGGGGGTAAACCCAACGCAGTATTTT. It yields the protein CATSDFQLAGVNPTQYF. This chain connects TRBV24-1 to TRBJ2-3; TRBD2 agrees at 11 bases. V shed 1 base, J shed 9 bases, and the junction held 11 bases outside the gene matches. The CDR3 sequence is 17 residues long. CDR1 KGHDR and CDR2 SFDVKD come from the germline V gene.

The chain joins TRBV2 to TRBJ2-3, with 7 bases that match TRBD2. The CDR3 sequence is 16 residues long. The J segment lost 0 bases and the V segment lost 4 bases, leaving 7 bases of the junction unmatched. The germline gives CDR1 SNHLY, CDR2 FYNNEI. The DNA of the CDR3 is TGTGCCAGCAGTGTAAGCGCTAGCGGAAGCACAGATACGCAGTATTTT. Translation: CASSVSASGSTDTQYF.

This CDR3 reads CATRDSFTYNSPLHF. The CDR3 nucleotides are TGTGCCACCCGGGACAGCTTCACCTATAATTCACCCCTCCACTTT. The chain recombines TRBV24-1 with TRBJ1-6, with 7 bases identical to TRBD1. This CDR3 is 15 amino acids long. Germline V lookup: CDR1 KGHDR, CDR2 SFDVKD. Trimming took 9 bases from V and 2 from J; bases not matched to a gene: 6.

CDR3 bases: TGTGCCAGCAGCGAGGGACAGGGGTCTACCAATGAGCAGTTCTTC. Translating gives CASSEGQGSTNEQFF. The chain couples TRBV9 to TRBJ2-1, with TRBD1 matching over 10 bases. V gave up 3 bases and J gave up 6 bases; unmatched junction bases: 6. CDR3 length: 15 amino acids. Germline CDR1 and CDR2: SGDLS and YYNGEE.

This chain uses TRBV24-1 with TRBJ2-7, with D possibly being TRBD1 (8 bases). V lost 1 base, J lost 4 bases, and 16 bases lay in between. This CDR3 spans 16 amino acids. Looked up from germline, CDR1 is KGHDR and CDR2 is SFDVKD. The CDR3 sequence is CATSDFDDRGGYEQYF. The CDR3 bases are TGTGCCACCAGTGATTTCGACGACAGGGGAGGGTACGAGCAGTACTTC.

The table lists this clone with a count of one. The chain links TRBV6-5 to TRBJ2-3, with 9 bases aligning to TRBD2. The CDR3 extends over 15 amino acids. Losses at the gene ends were 11 bases for V and 4 bases for J; bases not matched to a gene: 13. Germline V gene data show CDR1 as MNHEY and CDR2 as SVGAGI. The DNA for the CDR3 is TGTGCCGGGGGACTGGATAGCGGGAGTTCAGATACGCAGTATTTT. As protein: CAGGLDSGSSDTQYF.

This clone occurred a few times. The chain recombines TRBV6-5 with TRBJ1-1; no reliable D call. This CDR3 is 13 amino acids long. Trimming pared 6 bases from V and 3 bases from J, leaving 11 bases between. Looked up from germline, CDR1 is MNHEY and CDR2 is SVGAGI. CDR3 in amino acids: CASRPLGHTEAFF. The CDR3 DNA reads TGTGCCAGCAGACCCCTGGGCCACACTGAAGCTTTCTTT.

The chain couples TRBV19 to TRBJ1-2, with 7 nucleotides matching TRBD1. After removal of 6 bases from V and 2 bases from J, the junction contained 15 bases not matched to a gene. Germline CDR1 LNHDA, CDR2 SQIVND (reference sequence). The CDR3 spans 17 residues. CDR3 nucleotide sequence: TGTGCCAGTAGATCTCAGGGGGACAGCAGATCGAACTATGGCTACACCTTC. Its translation: CASRSQGDSRSNYGYTF.

The chain couples TRBV7-6 to TRBJ2-5; perhaps TRBD2 as D (6 bases). V shed 4 bases and J shed 5 bases, with 17 bases lying between them. The CDR3 covers 15 residues. Germline V lookup: CDR1 SGHVS, CDR2 FNYEAQ. The CDR3: CASSSTGGSLETQYF. DNA for the CDR3: TGTGCCAGCAGCTCGACCGGGGGTTCTTTGGAGACCCAGTACTTC.

This clone was found a few times. The chain is built from TRBV29-1 and TRBJ2-3; 7 bases agree with TRBD2. Germline CDR1 is SQVTM and CDR2 is ANQGSEA. The junction had 7 bases not matched to a gene; V was cut back by 7 bases and J by 0 bases. CDR3 length: 14 amino acids. CDR3 amino acids: CSAGRGVSTDTQYF. CDR3 nucleotide sequence: TGCAGCGCCGGCCGGGGGGTTAGCACAGATACGCAGTATTTT.

The chain carries TRBV11-2 and TRBJ1-5; the D gene is possibly TRBD1 (5 bases). Germline V gene lookup returns CDR1 SGHAT and CDR2 FQNNGV. V was cut by 8 bases and J by 0 bases, with 17 bases left in between. The CDR3 consists of 16 residues. The CDR3: CASVIAGRDSNQPQHF. In nucleotides, the CDR3 is TGTGCCAGCGTAATCGCAGGGAGGGATAGCAATCAGCCCCAGCATTTT.

The chain uses TRBV6-5 and TRBJ1-5; D gene uncertain. This CDR3 has 13 residues. V was cut by 0 bases and J by 10 bases, with 10 bases left in between. Germline assignment: CDR1 MNHEY and CDR2 SVGAGI. The CDR3 sequence: CASSYSRGPPQHF. DNA for the CDR3: TGTGCCAGCAGTTACTCGAGAGGTCCCCCCCAGCATTTT.

The V and J genes are TRBV6-5 and TRBJ1-4, with a weak D call TRBD1 (6 bases). The V end was cut by 6 bases, the J end by 3 bases, with 11 bases between. The CDR3 length is 14 residues. CDR1 MNHEY and CDR2 SVGAGI come from the germline V gene. CDR3 sequence reads: CASRMDSSNEKLFF. The DNA of the CDR3 is TGTGCCAGCAGGATGGACAGCTCTAATGAAAAACTGTTTTTT.

The J gene is TRBJ2-7, the V gene TRBV7-9, with TRBD1 matching over 8 bases. Germline-derived CDR1 and CDR2 are SEHNR and FQNEAQ (reference sequence). The CDR3 has 14 amino acids. The junction had 5 bases not matched to a gene; V was cut back by 5 bases and J by 2 bases. This CDR3 is CASSPWDRTYEQYF. The CDR3 region has the DNA TGTGCCAGCAGCCCATGGGACAGGACCTACGAGCAGTACTTC.

This clone was detected only once. The chain has TRBV2 and TRBJ1-1, with TRBD1 identical over 10 bases. V dropped 5 bases and J dropped 6; count of bases not matched to a gene: 12. Germline-derived CDR1 and CDR2 are SNHLY and FYNNEI. The CDR3 is 16 residues long. The CDR3 nucleotides read TGTGCCAGCAGTCCTATATTTAGGGACAGGGGATCTGAAGCTTTCTTT. Encoded protein: CASSPIFRDRGSEAFF.

The genes are TRBV6-1 and TRBJ1-5; D possibly corresponds to TRBD1 (6 bases). The germline CDR1 and CDR2 sequences are MNHNS and SASEGT. The CDR3 sequence is 16 residues long. V was shortened by 2 bases and J by 1 base, with 12 bases between the two germline ends. The DNA of the CDR3 is TGTGCCAGCAGTGAATATGCAGGGGCCAGCAATCAGCCCCAGCATTTT. This encodes CASSEYAGASNQPQHF.

This clone occurred once. The CDR3 nucleotides read TGTGCCAGCAGCTTAGAGGGGCGTCTCACAGATACGCAGTATTTT. Its protein is CASSLEGRLTDTQYF. The chain couples TRBV7-2 to TRBJ2-3; a weak D match, TRBD1 (5 bases). With 1 base removed from V and 2 bases from J, the gap between germline ends came to 10 bases. The CDR3 loop spans 15 amino acids. The germline CDR1 and CDR2 sequences are SGHTA and FQGNSA.